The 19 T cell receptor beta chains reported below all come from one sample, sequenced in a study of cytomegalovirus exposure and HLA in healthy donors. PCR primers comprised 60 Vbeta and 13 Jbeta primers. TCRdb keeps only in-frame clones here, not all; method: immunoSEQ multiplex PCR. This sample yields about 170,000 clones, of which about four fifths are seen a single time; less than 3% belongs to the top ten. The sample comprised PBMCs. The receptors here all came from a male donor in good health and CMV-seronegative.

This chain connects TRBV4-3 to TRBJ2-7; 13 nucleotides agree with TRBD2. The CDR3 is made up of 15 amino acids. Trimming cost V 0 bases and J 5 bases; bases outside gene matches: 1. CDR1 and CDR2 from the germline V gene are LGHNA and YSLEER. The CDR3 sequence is CASSQDGTSGDEQYF. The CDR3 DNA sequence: TGCGCCAGCAGCCAAGATGGGACTAGCGGGGACGAGCAGTACTTC.

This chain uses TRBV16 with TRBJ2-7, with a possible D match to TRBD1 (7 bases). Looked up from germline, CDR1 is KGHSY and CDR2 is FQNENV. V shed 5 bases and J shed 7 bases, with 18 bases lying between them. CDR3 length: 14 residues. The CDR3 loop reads CASSSQGGTGEQYF. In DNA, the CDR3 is TGTGCCAGCAGCTCCCAGGGGGGTACGGGAGAGCAGTACTTC.

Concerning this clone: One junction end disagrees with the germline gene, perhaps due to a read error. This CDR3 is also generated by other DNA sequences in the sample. The CDR3 reads CASSRIQHRGKTDTQYF. CDR3 coding DNA: TGTGCTAGCAGCCGGATCCAACACAGGGGAAAAACAGATACGCAGTATTTT. This chain connects TRBV28 to TRBJ2-3, with 7 bases fitting TRBD1. CDR3 length: 17 residues. CDR1 and CDR2 (germline): MDHEN, SYDVKM.

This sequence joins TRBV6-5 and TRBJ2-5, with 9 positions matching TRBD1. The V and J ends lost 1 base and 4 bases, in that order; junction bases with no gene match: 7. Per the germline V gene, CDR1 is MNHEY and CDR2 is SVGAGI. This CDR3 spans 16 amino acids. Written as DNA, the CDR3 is TGTGCCAGCAGTTACTTTCGACAGGGGGGGGGAGAGACCCAGTACTTC. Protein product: CASSYFRQGGGETQYF.

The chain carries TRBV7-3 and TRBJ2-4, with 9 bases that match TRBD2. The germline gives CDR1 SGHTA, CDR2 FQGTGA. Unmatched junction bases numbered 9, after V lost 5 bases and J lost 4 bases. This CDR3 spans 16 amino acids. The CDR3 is CASSRNSGGLKNIQYF. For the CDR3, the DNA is TGTGCCAGCAGCCGGAATAGCGGGGGCCTGAAAAACATTCAGTACTTC.

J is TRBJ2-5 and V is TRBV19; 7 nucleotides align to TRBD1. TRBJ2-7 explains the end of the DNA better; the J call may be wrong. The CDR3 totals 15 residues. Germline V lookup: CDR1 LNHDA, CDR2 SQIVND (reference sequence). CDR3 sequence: CASSPPDRSSYEQYF. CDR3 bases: TGTGCCAGTAGTCCCCCGGACAGGAGCTCCTACGAGCAGTACTTC.

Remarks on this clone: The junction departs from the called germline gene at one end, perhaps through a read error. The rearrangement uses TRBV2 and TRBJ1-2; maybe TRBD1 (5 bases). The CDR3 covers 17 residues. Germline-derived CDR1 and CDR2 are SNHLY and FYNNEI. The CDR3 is CASREGHKTRGNYGYTF. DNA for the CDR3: TGTGCCAGCAGGGAAGGACACAAAACCCGGGGGAACTATGGCTACACCTTC.

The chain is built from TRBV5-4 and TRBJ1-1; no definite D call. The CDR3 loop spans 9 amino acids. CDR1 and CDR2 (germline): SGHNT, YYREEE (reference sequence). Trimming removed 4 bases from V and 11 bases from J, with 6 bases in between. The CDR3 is CASSPPAFF. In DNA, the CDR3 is TGTGCCAGCAGCCCCCCGGCTTTCTTT.

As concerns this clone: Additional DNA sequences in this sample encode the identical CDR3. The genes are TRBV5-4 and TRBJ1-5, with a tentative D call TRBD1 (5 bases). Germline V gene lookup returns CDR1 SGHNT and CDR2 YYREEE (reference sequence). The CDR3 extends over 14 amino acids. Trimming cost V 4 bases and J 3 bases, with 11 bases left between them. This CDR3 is CASSHGGSNQPQHF. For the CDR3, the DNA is TGTGCCAGCAGCCACGGGGGGTCCAATCAGCCCCAGCATTTT.

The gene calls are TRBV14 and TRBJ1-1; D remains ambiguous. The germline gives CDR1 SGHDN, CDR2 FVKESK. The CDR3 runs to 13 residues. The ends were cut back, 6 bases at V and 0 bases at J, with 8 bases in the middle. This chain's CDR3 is CASRRELNTEAFF. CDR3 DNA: TGTGCCAGCAGGCGGGAATTGAACACTGAAGCTTTCTTT.

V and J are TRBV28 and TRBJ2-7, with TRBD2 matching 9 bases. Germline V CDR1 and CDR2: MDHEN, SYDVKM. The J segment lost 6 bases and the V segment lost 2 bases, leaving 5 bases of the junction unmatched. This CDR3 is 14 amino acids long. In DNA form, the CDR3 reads TGTGCCAGCAGTTTACTAGCGGGGCCCGCCGAGCAGTACTTC. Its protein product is CASSLLAGPAEQYF. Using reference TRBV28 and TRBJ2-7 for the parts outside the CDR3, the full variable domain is DVKVTQSSRYLVKRTGEKVFLECVQDMDHENMFWYRQDPGLGLRLIYFSYDVKMKEKGDIPEGYSVSREKKERFSLILESASTNQTSMYLCASSLLAGPAEQYFGPGTRLTVT.

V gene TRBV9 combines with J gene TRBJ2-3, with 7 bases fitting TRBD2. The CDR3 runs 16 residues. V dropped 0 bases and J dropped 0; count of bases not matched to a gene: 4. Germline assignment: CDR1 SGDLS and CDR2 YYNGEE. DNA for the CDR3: TGTGCCAGCAGCGTAGGGGGGGGGAGTAGCACAGATACGCAGTATTTT. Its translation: CASSVGGGSSTDTQYF.

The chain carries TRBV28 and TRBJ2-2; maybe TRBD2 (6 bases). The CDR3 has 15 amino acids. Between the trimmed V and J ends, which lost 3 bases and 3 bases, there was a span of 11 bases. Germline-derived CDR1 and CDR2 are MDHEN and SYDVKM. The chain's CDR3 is CASSFGTSDTGELFF. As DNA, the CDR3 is TGTGCCAGCAGTTTCGGGACTTCGGACACCGGGGAGCTGTTTTTT.

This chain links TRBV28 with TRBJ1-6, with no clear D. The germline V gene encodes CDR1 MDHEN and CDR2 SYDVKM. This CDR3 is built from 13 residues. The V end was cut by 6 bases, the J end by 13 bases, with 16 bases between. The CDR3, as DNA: TGTGCCAGCAGCCCCGGGGAACGTTTTCCCCTCCACTTT. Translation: CASSPGERFPLHF.

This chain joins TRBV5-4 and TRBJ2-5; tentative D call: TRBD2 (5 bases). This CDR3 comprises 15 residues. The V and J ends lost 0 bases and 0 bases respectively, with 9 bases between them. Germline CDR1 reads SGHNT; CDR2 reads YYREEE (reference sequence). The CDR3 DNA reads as TGTGCCAGCAGCTTGGCGTCGGGGTACCAAGAGACCCAGTACTTC. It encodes CASSLASGYQETQYF.

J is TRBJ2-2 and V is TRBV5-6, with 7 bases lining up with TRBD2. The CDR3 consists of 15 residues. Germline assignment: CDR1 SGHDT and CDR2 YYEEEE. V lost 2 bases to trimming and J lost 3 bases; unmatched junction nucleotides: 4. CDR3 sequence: CASSLGRGDTGELFF. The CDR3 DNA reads TGTGCCAGCAGCTTAGGACGGGGGGACACCGGGGAGCTGTTTTTT.

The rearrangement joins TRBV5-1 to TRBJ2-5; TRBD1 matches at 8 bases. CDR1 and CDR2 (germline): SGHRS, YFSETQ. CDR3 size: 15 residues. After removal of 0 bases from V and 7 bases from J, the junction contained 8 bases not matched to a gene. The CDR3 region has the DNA TGCGCCAGCAGCTTGGGGGACAGGCAGGTCGCGACCCAGTACTTC. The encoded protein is CASSLGDRQVATQYF.

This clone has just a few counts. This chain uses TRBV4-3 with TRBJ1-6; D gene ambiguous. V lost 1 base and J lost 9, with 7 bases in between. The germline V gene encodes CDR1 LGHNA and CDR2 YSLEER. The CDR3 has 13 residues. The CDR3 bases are TGCGCCAGCAGCCAAGTACTCACTTCACCCCTCCACTTT. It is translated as CASSQVLTSPLHF.

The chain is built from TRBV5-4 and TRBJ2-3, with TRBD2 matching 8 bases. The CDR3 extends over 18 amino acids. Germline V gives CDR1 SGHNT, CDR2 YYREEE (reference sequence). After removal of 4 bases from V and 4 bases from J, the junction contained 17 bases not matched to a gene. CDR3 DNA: TGTGCCAGCAGCCGAGGACCAGGGCTAGCGGGTTCAGCAGATACGCAGTATTTT. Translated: CASSRGPGLAGSADTQYF.